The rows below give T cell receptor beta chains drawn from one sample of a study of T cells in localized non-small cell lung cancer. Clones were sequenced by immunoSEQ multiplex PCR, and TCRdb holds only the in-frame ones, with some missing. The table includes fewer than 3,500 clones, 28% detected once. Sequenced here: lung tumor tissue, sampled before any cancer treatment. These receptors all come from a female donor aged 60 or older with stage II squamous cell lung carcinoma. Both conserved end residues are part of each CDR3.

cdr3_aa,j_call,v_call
CASSQQDPGPCQPQHF,TRBJ1-5,TRBV23-1
CASSGSSTEAFF,TRBJ1-1,TRBV10-2
CASSVGTVNTEAFF,TRBJ1-1,TRBV9
CASRPQGSKGNTIYF,TRBJ1-3,TRBV6-8
CASTQSGHTGELFF,TRBJ2-2,TRBV11-3
CASSSLGWYGYTF,TRBJ1-2,TRBV28
CASSSGTGEGNIQYF,TRBJ2-4,TRBV11-3
CAIRESGTSGSTDTQYF,TRBJ2-3,TRBV6-8
CASNKLSGGYNEQFF,TRBJ2-1,TRBV6-8
CASTEWAVPTDTQYF,TRBJ2-3,TRBV11-3
CASSFRTANTEAFF,TRBJ1-1,TRBV11-3
CASSQLRGSSYEQYF,TRBJ2-7,TRBV14
CASSPGAGNTGELFF,TRBJ2-2,TRBV5-1
CASSAQLSTEAFF,TRBJ1-1,TRBV9
CASSIKLAGMVETQYF,TRBJ2-5,TRBV11-3
CASKISGAEGTEAFF,TRBJ1-1,TRBV6-8
CATKGGGNQPQHF,TRBJ1-5,TRBV9
CASSQGRLQETQYF,TRBJ2-5,TRBV7-2
CASSRVVGFGEQYF,TRBJ2-7,TRBV11-3
CASSPDGGTYEQYF,TRBJ2-7,TRBV11-3
CASSSQGRNYEQYF,TRBJ2-7,TRBV28
CASSIASGTGGNQPQHF,TRBJ1-5,TRBV19
CASSSYMNTEAFF,TRBJ1-1,TRBV7-2
CASSLPTSGGPEDTQYF,TRBJ2-3,TRBV11-3
CASARALADTQYF,TRBJ2-3,TRBV10-2
CASSAGQGYGYTF,TRBJ1-2,TRBV25-1
CASSLGATDTQYF,TRBJ2-3,TRBV7-8
CASSLGGGPYNSPLHF,TRBJ1-6,TRBV28
CASSLGTQVVRSWYF,TRBJ2-3,TRBV11-3
CASFFRGLHTEAFF,TRBJ1-1,TRBV11-3
CASSATSGAGELFF,TRBJ2-2,TRBV10-2
CASSLGVQGLNTEAFF,TRBJ1-1,TRBV5-1
CAISESSGGLQETQYF,TRBJ2-5,TRBV10-3
CASSAPDRDEAFF,TRBJ1-1,TRBV7-2
CASSLVIGGFYEQYF,TRBJ2-7,TRBV5-1
CASRPGQGGANYGYTF,TRBJ1-2,TRBV6-8
CASSRTQYATNEKLFF,TRBJ1-4,TRBV28
CASSLQGANYGYTF,TRBJ1-2,TRBV18
CASRATANSNQPQHF,TRBJ1-5,TRBV6-8
CSHRRGGNEQFF,TRBJ2-1,TRBV29-1
CASSPGQSKWPQHF,TRBJ1-5,TRBV28